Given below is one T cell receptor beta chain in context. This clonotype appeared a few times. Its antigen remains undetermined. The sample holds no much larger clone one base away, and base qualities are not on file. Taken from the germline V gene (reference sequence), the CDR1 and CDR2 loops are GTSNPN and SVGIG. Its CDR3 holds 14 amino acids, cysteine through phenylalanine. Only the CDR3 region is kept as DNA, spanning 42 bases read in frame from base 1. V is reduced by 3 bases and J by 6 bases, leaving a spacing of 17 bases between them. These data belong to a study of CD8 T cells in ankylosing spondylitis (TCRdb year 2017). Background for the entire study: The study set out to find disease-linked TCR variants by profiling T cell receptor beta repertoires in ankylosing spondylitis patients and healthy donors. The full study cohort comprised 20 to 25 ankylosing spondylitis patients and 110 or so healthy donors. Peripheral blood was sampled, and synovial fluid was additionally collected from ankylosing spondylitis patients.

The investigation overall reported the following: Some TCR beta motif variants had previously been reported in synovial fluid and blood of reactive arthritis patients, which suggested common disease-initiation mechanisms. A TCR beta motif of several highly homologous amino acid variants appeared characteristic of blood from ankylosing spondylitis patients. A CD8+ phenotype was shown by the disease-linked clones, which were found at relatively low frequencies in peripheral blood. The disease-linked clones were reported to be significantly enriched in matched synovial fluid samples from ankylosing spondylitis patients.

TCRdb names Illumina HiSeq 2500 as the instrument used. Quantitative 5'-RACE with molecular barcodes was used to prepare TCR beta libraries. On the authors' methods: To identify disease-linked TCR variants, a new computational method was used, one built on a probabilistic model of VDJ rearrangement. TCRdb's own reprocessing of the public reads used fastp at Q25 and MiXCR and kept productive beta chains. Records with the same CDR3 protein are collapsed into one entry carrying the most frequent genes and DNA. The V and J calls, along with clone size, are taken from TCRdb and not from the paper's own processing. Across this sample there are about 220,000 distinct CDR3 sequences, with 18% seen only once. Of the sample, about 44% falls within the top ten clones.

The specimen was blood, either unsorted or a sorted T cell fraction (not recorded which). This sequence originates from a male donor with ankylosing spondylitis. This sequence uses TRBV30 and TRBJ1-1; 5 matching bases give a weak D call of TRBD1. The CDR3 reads CAWRPGTQRAEAFF. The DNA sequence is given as TGTGCCTGGAGACCCGGGACTCAGAGGGCTGAAGCTTTCTTT.